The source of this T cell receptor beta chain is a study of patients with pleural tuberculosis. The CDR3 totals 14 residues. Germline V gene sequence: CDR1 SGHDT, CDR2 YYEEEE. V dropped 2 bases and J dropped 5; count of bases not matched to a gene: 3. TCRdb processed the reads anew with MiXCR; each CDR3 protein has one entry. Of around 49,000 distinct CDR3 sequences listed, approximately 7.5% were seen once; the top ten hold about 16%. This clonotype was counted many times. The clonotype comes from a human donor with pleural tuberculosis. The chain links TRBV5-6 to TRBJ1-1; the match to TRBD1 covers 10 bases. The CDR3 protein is CASSFRTGGTEAFF. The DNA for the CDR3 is TGTGCCAGCAGCTTCAGGACAGGGGGAACTGAAGCTTTCTTT.